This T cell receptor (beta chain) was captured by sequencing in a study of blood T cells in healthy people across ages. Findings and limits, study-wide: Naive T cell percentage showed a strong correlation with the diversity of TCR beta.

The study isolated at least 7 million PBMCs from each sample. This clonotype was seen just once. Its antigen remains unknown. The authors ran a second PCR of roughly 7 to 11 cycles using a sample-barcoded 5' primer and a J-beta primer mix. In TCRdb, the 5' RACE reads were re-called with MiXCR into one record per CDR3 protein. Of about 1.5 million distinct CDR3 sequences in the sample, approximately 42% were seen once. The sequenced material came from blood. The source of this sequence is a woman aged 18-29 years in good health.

The CDR3 region has the DNA TGCAGCGTTGAAGGAGGCCGGACCGGGGAGCTGTTTTTT. This codes for CSVEGGRTGELFF. V usage is TRBV29-1 and J usage is TRBJ2-2; D gene ambiguous. The V gene's germline CDR1 is SQVTM and CDR2 ANQGSEA. CDR3 length equals 13 residues. Trimming shortened V by 1 base and J by 5 bases, and 8 bases separated the two germline ends.